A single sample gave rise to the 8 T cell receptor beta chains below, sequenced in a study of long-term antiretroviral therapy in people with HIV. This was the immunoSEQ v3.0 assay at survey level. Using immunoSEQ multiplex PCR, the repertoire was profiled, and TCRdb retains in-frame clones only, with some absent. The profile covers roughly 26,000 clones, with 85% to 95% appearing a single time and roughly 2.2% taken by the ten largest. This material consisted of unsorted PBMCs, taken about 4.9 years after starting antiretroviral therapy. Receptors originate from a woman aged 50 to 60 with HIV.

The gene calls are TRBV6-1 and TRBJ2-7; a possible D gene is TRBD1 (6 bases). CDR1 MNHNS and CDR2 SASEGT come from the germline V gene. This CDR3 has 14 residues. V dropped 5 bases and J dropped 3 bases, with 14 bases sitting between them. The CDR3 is CASSSGTSIYEQYF. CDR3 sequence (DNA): TGTGCCAGCAGTTCTGGGACATCCATCTACGAGCAGTACTTC.

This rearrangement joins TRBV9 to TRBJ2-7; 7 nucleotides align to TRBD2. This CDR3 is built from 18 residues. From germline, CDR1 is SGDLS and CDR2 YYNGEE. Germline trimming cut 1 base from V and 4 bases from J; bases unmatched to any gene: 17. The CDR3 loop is CASSVRRTRTSLMYEQYF. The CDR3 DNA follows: TGTGCCAGCAGCGTAAGGAGGACTAGAACCTCCCTAATGTACGAGCAGTACTTC.

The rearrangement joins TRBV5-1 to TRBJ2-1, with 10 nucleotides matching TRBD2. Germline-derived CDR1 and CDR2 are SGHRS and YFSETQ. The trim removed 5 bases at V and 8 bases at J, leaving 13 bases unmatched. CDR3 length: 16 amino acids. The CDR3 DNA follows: TGCGCCAGCAGGGCGGCTAGCGGGAGTTTAGTCGATGAGCAGTTCTTC. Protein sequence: CASRAASGSLVDEQFF.

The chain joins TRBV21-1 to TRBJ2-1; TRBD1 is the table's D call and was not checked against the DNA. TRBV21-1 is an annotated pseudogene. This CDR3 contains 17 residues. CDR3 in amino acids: CASSKGSVGPQGDEQFF. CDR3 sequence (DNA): TGTGCCAGCAGCAAAGGAAGTGTAGGACCCCAGGGGGATGAGCAGTTCTTC.

The DNA for the CDR3 is TGCGCCAGCAGCCAGTCAGGGGTCGGCGAGCAGTACTTC. Encoded protein: CASSQSGVGEQYF. The chain has TRBV4-3 and TRBJ2-7; tentative D call: TRBD1 (6 bases). V was trimmed by 3 bases and J by 6 bases, leaving 12 bases between them. CDR1 and CDR2 (germline): LGHNA, YSLEER. The CDR3 spans 13 residues.

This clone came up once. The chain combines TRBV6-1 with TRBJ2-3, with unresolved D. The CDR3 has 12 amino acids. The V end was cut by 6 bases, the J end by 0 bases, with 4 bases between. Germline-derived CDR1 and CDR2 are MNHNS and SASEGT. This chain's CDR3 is CASRVSTDTQYF. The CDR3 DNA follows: TGTGCCAGCAGGGTAAGCACAGATACGCAGTATTTT.

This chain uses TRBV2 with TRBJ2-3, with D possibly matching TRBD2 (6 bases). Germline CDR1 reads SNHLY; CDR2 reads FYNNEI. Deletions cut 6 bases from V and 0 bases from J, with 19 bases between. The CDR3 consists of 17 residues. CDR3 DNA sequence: TGTGCCAGCAGACGGGAGCCGCTTAAACCTAGCACAGATACGCAGTATTTT. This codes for CASRREPLKPSTDTQYF.

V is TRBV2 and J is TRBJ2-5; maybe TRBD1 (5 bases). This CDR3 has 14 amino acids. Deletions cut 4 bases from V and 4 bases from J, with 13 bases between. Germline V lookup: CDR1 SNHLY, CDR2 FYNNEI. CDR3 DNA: TGTGCCAGCAGTGTGGCAGGGTTACCAGAGACCCAGTACTTC. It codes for CASSVAGLPETQYF.